This T cell receptor (beta chain) was profiled in a study of T cell repertoires in cytomegalovirus infection. Study background: In public TCR beta signatures, there were indications of both CMV infection and matching HLA type. Findings and limits, study-wide: CMV carriers having the relevant HLA were flagged by cumulative public TCR beta family frequency. HLA-C-restricted CMV clonotypes gave the most frequent clonotype in two of eight donors.

This clonotype was seen ten or more times. The antigen remains unidentified. Germline CDR1 reads SGHVS; CDR2 reads FNYEAQ. The CDR3 spans 20 residues. Unmatched junction bases numbered 18, after V lost 2 bases and J lost 7 bases. TCRdb recomputed calls from the reads with MiXCR, one row per CDR3 protein. The sample lists some 200,000 distinct CDR3 sequences, roughly 9% seen once, with around 4.4% in the top ten. The sequenced material came from PBMCs. This chain connects TRBV7-6 to TRBJ2-1, with 12 bases identical to TRBD2. The receptor comes from a human donor in good health (CMV status not recorded). Some clones in this sample may be carry-over from other donors' samples. CDR3 in amino acids: CASSLYGLAGGPKNWNEQFF. CDR3 DNA sequence: TGTGCCAGCAGCTTATACGGTCTAGCGGGAGGGCCAAAGAATTGGAATGAGCAGTTCTTC.